The 28 T cell receptor beta chains below were found in one sample sequenced in a study of read filtering for tumor transcriptome and immune sequencing. This library used roughly 400 ng RNA and molecular barcoded adaptors spanning alpha/delta and beta/gamma chains. Each CDR3 protein is one row after TCRdb ran MiXCR on the reads. The sample includes roughly 130,000 distinct CDR3 sequences, around 13% seen only once; the top ten take more than 9.5%. Material: a population of CD138-negative cells sorted from bone marrow. These receptors all stem from a donor at least 40 years old with multiple myeloma.

In this sample, this clonotype turned up many times. The J gene is TRBJ1-2, the V gene TRBV28; D uncertain. V lost 3 bases and J lost 8, with 16 bases in between. Germline V gene data show CDR1 as MDHEN and CDR2 as SYDVKM. The CDR3 length is 14 residues. The CDR3 reads CASSFYGPARGYTF. CDR3 nucleotides: TGTGCCAGCAGTTTTTACGGGCCCGCACGAGGCTACACCTTC.

This clonotype appeared a few times. A much larger clonotype is one base distant, so this may be a read error. The gene calls are TRBV4-1 and TRBJ2-3; either TRBD1 or TRBD2 may supply D (5 bases each). This CDR3 is 15 amino acids long. Trimming took off 4 bases at V and 4 bases at J, with 15 bases between the two ends. Per the germline V gene, CDR1 is MGHRA and CDR2 is YSYEKL. CDR3 nucleotide sequence: TGCGCCAGCAGCCGCGGTGGGGGATTGCCAGATACGCAGTATTTT. Its translation is CASSRGGGLPDTQYF.

This clonotype was observed many times. The J gene is TRBJ2-1, the V gene TRBV5-4, with D maybe TRBD2 (6 bases). This CDR3 has 15 residues. Trimming shortened V by 5 bases and J by 6 bases, and 18 bases separated the two germline ends. The germline V gene has CDR1 SGHNT and CDR2 YYREEE (reference sequence). The CDR3, as DNA: TGTGCCAGCAGTCCGGACCCGCGCGGGGTCAATGAGCAGTTCTTC. It encodes CASSPDPRGVNEQFF. The complete variable domain, with remaining parts taken from reference TRBV5-4 and TRBJ2-1, reads ETGVTQSPTHLIKTRGQQVTLRCSSQSGHNTVSWYQQALGQGPQFIFQYYREEENGRGNFPPRFSGLQFPNYSSELNVNALELDDSALYLCASSPDPRGVNEQFFGPGTRLTVL.

This clonotype has a count of ten or more. The V call is TRBV7-2, the J call TRBJ2-3, with 11 bases aligning to TRBD2. V shed 3 bases, J shed 3 bases, and the junction held 5 bases outside the gene matches. The CDR3 length is 16 residues. CDR1 SGHTA and CDR2 FQGNSA come from the germline V gene. This CDR3 reads CASSFDRTSGTDTQYF. The CDR3 DNA reads TGTGCCAGCAGCTTCGATCGGACTAGCGGGACAGATACGCAGTATTTT. Together with reference TRBV7-2 and TRBJ2-3, the CDR3 gives the full variable domain: GAGVSQSPSNKVTEKGKDVELRCDPISGHTALYWYRQSLGQGLEFLIYFQGNSAPDKSGLPSDRFSAERTGGSVSTLTIQRTQQEDSAVYLCASSFDRTSGTDTQYFGPGTRLTVL.

In this sample, this clonotype turned up many times. The chain is built from TRBV18 and TRBJ2-3; D possibly corresponds to TRBD2 (6 bases). The CDR3 runs to 13 residues. With 6 bases removed from V and 0 bases from J, the gap between germline ends came to 7 bases. CDR1 and CDR2 (germline): KGHSH, LQKENI. CDR3 sequence (DNA): TGTGCCAGCTCGGAGGGTAGCACAGATACGCAGTATTTT. Protein sequence: CASSEGSTDTQYF.

This chain connects TRBV12-3 or TRBV12-4 to TRBJ1-5; D is unclear. Trimming left V 6 bases short and J 11 bases short, with 14 bases between. CDR3 length: 12 amino acids. The CDR3 reads CASSFGNQSQHF. In nucleotides, the CDR3 is TGTGCCAGCAGCTTCGGTAACCAGTCCCAGCATTTT.

Only a few counts were recorded for this clonotype. This sequence joins TRBV20-1 and TRBJ2-5; 13 bases are a match to TRBD2. With V trimmed by 5 bases and J by 4 bases, 4 bases remained unmatched. Per the germline V gene, CDR1 is DFQATT and CDR2 is SNEGSKA (reference sequence). The CDR3 sequence is 14 residues long. This chain's CDR3 is CSALRTSGGETQYF. CDR3 DNA sequence: TGCAGTGCTCTCCGGACTAGCGGGGGAGAGACCCAGTACTTC.

Points on this clonotype: This may arise from a read error, as a much more abundant clone is one base away. This chain uses TRBV7-9 with TRBJ2-2; 8 bases map to TRBD1. CDR3 length: 13 amino acids. The germline V gene encodes CDR1 SEHNR and CDR2 FQNEAQ (reference sequence). CDR3 region: CACSRTGSGELFF. The CDR3 DNA reads TGTGCCTGCAGCCGGACAGGGTCCGGGGAGCTGTTTTTT.

This clonotype was counted ten times or more. V and J are TRBV12-3 or TRBV12-4 and TRBJ2-1; D may correspond to TRBD1 or TRBD2 (5 bases each). This CDR3 has 16 residues. Deletions cut 3 bases from V and 4 bases from J, with 16 bases between. CDR3 coding DNA: TGTGCCAGCAGTTTCAGTGGGGGAGTCGCATACAATGAGCAGTTCTTC. Protein: CASSFSGGVAYNEQFF.

This clonotype was seen many times. The gene calls are TRBV20-1 and TRBJ1-4; D gene unclear. V lost 1 base to trimming and J lost 4 bases, with 7 bases between them. This CDR3 has 13 amino acids. Germline CDR1 reads DFQATT; CDR2 reads SNEGSKA (reference sequence). The CDR3 here is CSARAQLNEKLFF. CDR3 nucleotides: TGCAGTGCTAGAGCTCAGCTTAATGAAAAACTGTTTTTT.

The sample holds many counts of this clonotype. This chain links TRBV25-1 with TRBJ2-7; D unclear. Germline-derived CDR1 and CDR2 are MGHDK and SYGVNS. The CDR3 is 14 residues long. Trimming took 5 bases from V and 3 from J, leaving 14 bases between them. The CDR3 spells CASSSRFKDYEQYF. The CDR3 bases are TGTGCCAGCAGTAGTCGTTTTAAAGACTACGAGCAGTACTTC.

As for this clonotype: A much more abundant neighbour one base away suggests this may be a read error. The V call is TRBV3-1, the J call TRBJ1-4; D perhaps matches TRBD1 (6 bases). This CDR3 is built from 12 residues. Germline CDR1 and CDR2: LGHDT and YNNKEL (reference sequence). The CDR3 DNA reads TGTGCCAGCAGCCTGAGGGGGGAAAAACGGTTTTTT. Translated: CASSLRGEKRFF.

Many counts were recorded for this clonotype. CDR3 coding DNA: TGCAGTGCTAGCCACATTCGCAGGGGAAGGATGAACACTGAAGCTTTCTTT. This translates into CSASHIRRGRMNTEAFF. This chain joins TRBV20-1 and TRBJ1-1, with D possibly TRBD1 on 6 matching bases. CDR1 is DFQATT, CDR2 SNEGSKA, per germline (reference sequence). Trimming stripped 3 bases from V and 0 bases from J, with 20 bases between. This CDR3 is built from 17 residues.

This clonotype was counted ten times or more. V usage is TRBV27 and J usage is TRBJ2-1; 8 bases map to TRBD1. Looked up from germline, CDR1 is MNHEY and CDR2 is SMNVEV (reference sequence). The V gene end was trimmed by 5 bases and the J gene end by 3 bases; junction bases not matched to a gene: 0. This CDR3 is 13 amino acids long. The CDR3 is CASSGTGYNEQFF. Written as DNA, the CDR3 is TGTGCCAGCAGTGGGACAGGCTACAATGAGCAGTTCTTC.

This clonotype came up many times. The J gene is TRBJ2-1, the V gene TRBV2; D ambiguous. The CDR3 contains 16 residues. Germline V gene sequence: CDR1 SNHLY, CDR2 FYNNEI. Trimming cost V 6 bases and J 0 bases, with 15 bases left between them. CDR3 in DNA: TGTGCCAGCAGGAGCCCCACTCCGGCCTCCTACAATGAGCAGTTCTTC. It encodes CASRSPTPASYNEQFF.

The sample holds many counts of this clonotype. The chain has TRBV7-2 and TRBJ2-7; 9 nucleotides match TRBD2. Trimming cost V 8 bases and J 2 bases; bases outside gene matches: 7. The CDR3 spans 14 residues. CDR1 and CDR2 from the germline V gene are SGHTA and FQGNSA. The CDR3 protein is CASVSSGGTYEQYF. CDR3 DNA sequence: TGTGCCAGCGTCTCCAGCGGGGGGACCTACGAGCAGTACTTC.

Comments on this clonotype: A junction end diverges from the germline sequence, so it may reflect a read error. The chain is built from TRBV27 and TRBJ2-7; TRBD1 aligns across 8 bases. The CDR3 contains 15 residues. The V gene's germline CDR1 is MNHEY and CDR2 SMNVEV (reference sequence). CDR3 nucleotide sequence: TGTGCCACCCAGAGGTTGGCAGGGGGCTCCTACGGGCAGTACTTC. Translation gives CATQRLAGGSYGQYF.

This clonotype was seen repeatedly, ten times or more. This chain links TRBV5-1 with TRBJ2-1, with D uncertain. This CDR3 has 13 residues. Trimming removed 4 bases from V and 4 bases from J, with 9 bases in between. Germline V gives CDR1 SGHRS, CDR2 YFSETQ. The CDR3 DNA reads as TGCGCCAGCAGCCTCTATGGATACAATGAGCAGTTCTTC. Translation: CASSLYGYNEQFF.

On this clonotype: This may stem from a read error, because a much larger clone lies one nucleotide away. CDR3 sequence (DNA): TGTGCCAGCGGTGAATCCAGGTTAGGCACAGATACGCAGTATTTT. Its translation is CASGESRLGTDTQYF. The rearrangement joins TRBV2 to TRBJ2-3, with D uncertain. Germline V gene data show CDR1 as SNHLY and CDR2 as FYNNEI. The CDR3 has 15 residues.

This clonotype appeared many times. The rearrangement links TRBV11-2 to TRBJ2-1; 13 bases fit TRBD2. The germline gives CDR1 SGHAT, CDR2 FQNNGV. CDR3 length equals 16 residues. V shed 3 bases, J shed 9 bases, and the junction held 8 bases outside the gene matches. DNA of the CDR3: TGTGCCAGCAGCTTGGGGACTAGCGGGATAATAGGTGAGCAGTTCTTC. The encoded protein is CASSLGTSGIIGEQFF. Full variable domain (missing parts from reference TRBV11-2 and TRBJ2-1): EAGVAQSPRYKIIEKRQSVAFWCNPISGHATLYWYQQILGQGPKLLIQFQNNGVVDDSQLPKDRFSAERLKGVDSTLKIQPAKLEDSAVYLCASSLGTSGIIGEQFFGPGTRLTVL.

Many counts were recorded for this clonotype. The chain couples TRBV5-1 to TRBJ2-7; D gene ambiguous. V lost 0 bases and J 2 bases, leaving 9 bases between the germline ends. CDR3 length: 14 residues. The germline CDR1 and CDR2 sequences are SGHRS and YFSETQ. The DNA of the CDR3 is TGCGCCAGCAGCTTGGCCGCAATTACCTACGAGCAGTACTTC. Its protein product is CASSLAAITYEQYF.

In its sample, this clonotype was seen many times. At one boundary the junction diverges from the germline segment, which might be a read error. The CDR3 DNA is TGTGCCAGCAGCTTAGAGGACTACCTCCTTTACAGTGAGCAGTTCTTC. It yields the protein CASSLEDYLLYSEQFF. This chain links TRBV7-2 with TRBJ2-1; D might be TRBD2 (6 bases). The germline V gene encodes CDR1 SGHTA and CDR2 FQGNSA. CDR3 length: 16 amino acids.

Comment on this clonotype: A read error may explain this, as a much larger clone is one base away. This sequence joins TRBV7-2 and TRBJ1-5, with D uncertain. Germline V gives CDR1 SGHTA, CDR2 FQGNSA. This CDR3 spans 13 amino acids. The CDR3 loop reads CASSFRRNQPRHF. In DNA form, the CDR3 reads TGTGCCAGCAGCTTCCGGCGCAATCAGCCCCGGCATTTT.

This clonotype has a count of ten or more. V usage is TRBV3-1 and J usage is TRBJ1-4; D is possibly TRBD1 (5 bases). CDR3 length: 14 residues. Trimming removed 2 bases at V and 6 bases at J, with 10 bases between. Germline V CDR1 and CDR2: LGHDT, YNNKEL (reference sequence). CDR3 sequence: CASSQQGMDEKLFF. CDR3 in DNA: TGTGCCAGCAGCCAACAGGGCATGGATGAAAAACTGTTTTTT.

This clonotype appeared many times. This chain joins TRBV28 and TRBJ2-7, with TRBD1 identical over 7 bases. The germline V gene has CDR1 MDHEN and CDR2 SYDVKM. Trimming cost V 1 base and J 9 bases; bases outside gene matches: 12. The length of the CDR3 is 15 residues. CDR3 region: CASSLSYWTGRGQYF. Written as DNA, the CDR3 is TGTGCCAGCAGTTTATCATATTGGACAGGACGAGGGCAGTACTTC. The whole variable domain, remainder taken from reference TRBV28 and TRBJ2-7, is DVKVTQSSRYLVKRTGEKVFLECVQDMDHENMFWYRQDPGLGLRLIYFSYDVKMKEKGDIPEGYSVSREKKERFSLILESASTNQTSMYLCASSLSYWTGRGQYFGPGTRLTVT.

This clonotype came up many times. The chain has TRBV27 and TRBJ2-3, with a tentative D call TRBD1 (7 bases). CDR3 size: 19 residues. CDR1 MNHEY and CDR2 SMNVEV come from the germline V gene (reference sequence). Trimming took 6 bases from V and 2 from J, leaving 27 bases between them. The CDR3 here is CASRATGRRDLITTDTQYF. For the CDR3, the DNA is TGTGCCAGCAGAGCGACAGGGAGGAGGGATCTCATAACCACAGATACGCAGTATTTT.

This clonotype was observed many times. This chain connects TRBV7-2 to TRBJ1-4; D unclear. V was clipped by 3 bases and J by 10 bases, with 15 bases between them. The CDR3 runs to 14 residues. CDR1 is SGHTA and CDR2 is FQGNSA in the germline V gene. The CDR3 DNA reads TGTGCCAGCAGCTTCACGCGAACCTCGGGAAAACTGTTTTTT. This codes for CASSFTRTSGKLFF.

The chain recombines TRBV2 with TRBJ1-5; D not resolved. CDR1 and CDR2 from the germline V gene are SNHLY and FYNNEI. Trimming took 6 bases from V and 6 from J, leaving 15 bases between them. The CDR3 extends over 14 amino acids. CDR3 amino acids: CASSGEAGSQPQHF. The CDR3 nucleotides are TGTGCCAGCAGCGGCGAGGCCGGCAGTCAGCCCCAGCATTTT.